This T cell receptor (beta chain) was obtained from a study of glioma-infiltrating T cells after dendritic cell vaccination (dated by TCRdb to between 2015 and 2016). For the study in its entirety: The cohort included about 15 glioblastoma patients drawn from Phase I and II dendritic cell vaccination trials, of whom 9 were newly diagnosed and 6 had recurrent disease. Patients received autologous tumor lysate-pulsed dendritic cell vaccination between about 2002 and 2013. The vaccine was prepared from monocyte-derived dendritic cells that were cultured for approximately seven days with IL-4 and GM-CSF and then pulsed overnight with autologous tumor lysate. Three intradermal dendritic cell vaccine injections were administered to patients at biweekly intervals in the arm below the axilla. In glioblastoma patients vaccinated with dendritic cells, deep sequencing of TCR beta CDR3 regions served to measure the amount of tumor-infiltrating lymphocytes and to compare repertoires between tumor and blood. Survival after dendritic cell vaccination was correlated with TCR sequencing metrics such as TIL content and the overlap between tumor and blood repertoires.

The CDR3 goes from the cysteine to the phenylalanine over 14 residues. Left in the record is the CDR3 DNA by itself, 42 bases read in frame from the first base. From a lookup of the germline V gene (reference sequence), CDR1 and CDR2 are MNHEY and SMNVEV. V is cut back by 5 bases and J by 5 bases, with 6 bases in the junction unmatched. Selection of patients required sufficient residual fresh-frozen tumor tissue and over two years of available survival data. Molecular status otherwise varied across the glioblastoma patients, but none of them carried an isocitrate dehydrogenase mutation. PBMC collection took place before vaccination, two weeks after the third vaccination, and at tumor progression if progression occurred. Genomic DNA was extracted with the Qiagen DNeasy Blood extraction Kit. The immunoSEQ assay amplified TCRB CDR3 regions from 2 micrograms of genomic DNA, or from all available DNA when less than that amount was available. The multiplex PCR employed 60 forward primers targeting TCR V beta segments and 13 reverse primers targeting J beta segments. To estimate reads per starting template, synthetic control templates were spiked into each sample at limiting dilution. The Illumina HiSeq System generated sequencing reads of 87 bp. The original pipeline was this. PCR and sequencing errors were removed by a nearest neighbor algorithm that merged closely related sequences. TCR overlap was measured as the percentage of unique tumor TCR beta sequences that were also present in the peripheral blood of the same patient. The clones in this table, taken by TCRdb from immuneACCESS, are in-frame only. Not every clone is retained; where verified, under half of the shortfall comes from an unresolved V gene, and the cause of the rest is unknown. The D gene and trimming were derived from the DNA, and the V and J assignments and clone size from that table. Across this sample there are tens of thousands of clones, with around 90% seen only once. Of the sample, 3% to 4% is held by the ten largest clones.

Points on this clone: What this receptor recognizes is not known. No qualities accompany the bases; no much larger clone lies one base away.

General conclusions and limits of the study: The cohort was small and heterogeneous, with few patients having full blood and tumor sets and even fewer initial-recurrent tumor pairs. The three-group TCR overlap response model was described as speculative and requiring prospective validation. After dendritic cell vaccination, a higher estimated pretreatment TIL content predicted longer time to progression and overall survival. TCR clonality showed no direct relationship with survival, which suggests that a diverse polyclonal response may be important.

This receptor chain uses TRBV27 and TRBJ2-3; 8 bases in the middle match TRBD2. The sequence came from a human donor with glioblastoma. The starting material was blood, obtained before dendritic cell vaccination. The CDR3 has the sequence CASSREGRVDTQYF. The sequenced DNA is TGTGCCAGCAGTCGGGAGGGCCGGGTAGATACGCAGTATTTT.